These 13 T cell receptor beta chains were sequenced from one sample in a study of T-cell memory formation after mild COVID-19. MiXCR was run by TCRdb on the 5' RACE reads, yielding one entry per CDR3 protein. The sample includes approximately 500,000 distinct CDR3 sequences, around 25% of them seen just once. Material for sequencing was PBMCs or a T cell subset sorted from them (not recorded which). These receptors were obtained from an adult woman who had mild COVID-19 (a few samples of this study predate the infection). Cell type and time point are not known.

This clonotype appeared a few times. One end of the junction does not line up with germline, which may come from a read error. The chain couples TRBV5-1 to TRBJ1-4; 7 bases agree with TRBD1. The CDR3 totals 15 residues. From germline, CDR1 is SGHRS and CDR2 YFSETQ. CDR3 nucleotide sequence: TGCGCCAGCAGCTTATGCCGGACGCTTCGGACAGGTGACCTCTTT. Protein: CASSLCRTLRTGDLF.

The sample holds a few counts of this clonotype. The CDR3 DNA is TGTGCCAGCAGTTCGGGGGGACAGGCCTTCTCCTACGAGCAGTACTTC. Translated: CASSSGGQAFSYEQYF. The chain has TRBV12-3 or TRBV12-4 and TRBJ2-7; tentative D call: TRBD1 (8 bases). The germline V and J ends were trimmed by 4 bases and 0 bases, with 16 bases remaining between them. CDR3 length equals 16 residues.

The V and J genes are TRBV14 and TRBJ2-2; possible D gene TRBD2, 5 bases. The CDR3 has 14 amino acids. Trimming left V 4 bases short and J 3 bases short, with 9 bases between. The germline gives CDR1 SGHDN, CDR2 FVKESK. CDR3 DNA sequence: TGTGCCAGCAGCCGAGGGCCGTACACCGGGGAGCTGTTTTTT. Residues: CASSRGPYTGELFF.

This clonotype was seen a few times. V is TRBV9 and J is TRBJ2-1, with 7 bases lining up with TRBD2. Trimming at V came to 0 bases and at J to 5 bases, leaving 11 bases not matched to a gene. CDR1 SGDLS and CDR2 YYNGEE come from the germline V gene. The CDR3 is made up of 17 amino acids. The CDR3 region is CASSVATGRAADNEQFF. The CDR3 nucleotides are TGTGCCAGCAGCGTAGCTACTGGGAGGGCAGCGGACAATGAGCAGTTCTTC. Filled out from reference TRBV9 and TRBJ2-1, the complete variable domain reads DSGVTQTPKHLITATGQRVTLRCSPRSGDLSVYWYQQSLDQGLQFLIQYYNGEERAKGNILERFSAQQFPDLHSELNLSSLELGDSALYFCASSVATGRAADNEQFFGPGTRLTVL.

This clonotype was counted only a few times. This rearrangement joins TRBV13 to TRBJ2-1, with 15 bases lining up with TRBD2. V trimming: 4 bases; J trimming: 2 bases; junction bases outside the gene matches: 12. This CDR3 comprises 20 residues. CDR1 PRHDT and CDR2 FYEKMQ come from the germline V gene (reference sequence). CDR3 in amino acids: CASSSPGTSGRLGTYNEQFF. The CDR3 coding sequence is TGTGCCAGCAGCTCGCCCGGGACTAGCGGGAGGCTTGGGACCTACAATGAGCAGTTCTTC.

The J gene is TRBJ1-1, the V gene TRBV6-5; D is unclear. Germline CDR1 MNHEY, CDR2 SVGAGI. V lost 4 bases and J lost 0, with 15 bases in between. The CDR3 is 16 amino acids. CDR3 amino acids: CASSWSRGSMNTEAFF. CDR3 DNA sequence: TGTGCCAGCAGTTGGTCTCGCGGAAGCATGAACACTGAAGCTTTCTTT.

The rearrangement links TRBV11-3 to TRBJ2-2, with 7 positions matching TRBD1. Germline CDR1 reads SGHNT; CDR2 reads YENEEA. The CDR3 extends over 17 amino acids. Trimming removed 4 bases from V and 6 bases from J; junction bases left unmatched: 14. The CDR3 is CASSSHPDRARAGELFF. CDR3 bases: TGTGCCAGCAGCTCCCACCCAGACAGGGCTCGGGCCGGGGAGCTGTTTTTT. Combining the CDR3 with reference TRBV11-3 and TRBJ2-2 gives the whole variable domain EAGVVQSPRYKIIEKKQPVAFWCNPISGHNTLYWYLQNLGQGPELLIRYENEEAVDDSQLPKDRFSAERLKGVDSTLKIQPAELGDSAVYLCASSSHPDRARAGELFFGEGSRLTVL.

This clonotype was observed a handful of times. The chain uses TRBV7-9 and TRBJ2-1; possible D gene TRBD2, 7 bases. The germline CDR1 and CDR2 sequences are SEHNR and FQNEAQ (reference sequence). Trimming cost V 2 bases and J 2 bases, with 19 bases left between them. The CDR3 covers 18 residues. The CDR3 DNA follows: TGTGCCAGCAGCTTACAGCTTGGGGGGGGCCACCCCTACAATGAGCAGTTCTTC. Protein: CASSLQLGGGHPYNEQFF.

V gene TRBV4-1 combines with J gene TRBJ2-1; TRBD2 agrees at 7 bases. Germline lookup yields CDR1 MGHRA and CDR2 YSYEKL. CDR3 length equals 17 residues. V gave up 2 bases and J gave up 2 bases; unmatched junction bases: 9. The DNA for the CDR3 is TGCGCCAGCAGCCAATATCTTAACGGGGGGACCTACAATGAGCAGTTCTTC. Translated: CASSQYLNGGTYNEQFF.

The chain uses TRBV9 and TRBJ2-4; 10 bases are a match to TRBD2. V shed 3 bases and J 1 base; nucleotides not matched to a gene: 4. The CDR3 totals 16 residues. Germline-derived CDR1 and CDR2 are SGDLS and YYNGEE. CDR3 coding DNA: TGTGCCAGCAGCGCGAGCGGGGGGGCGGCCAAAAACATTCAGTACTTC. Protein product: CASSASGGAAKNIQYF.

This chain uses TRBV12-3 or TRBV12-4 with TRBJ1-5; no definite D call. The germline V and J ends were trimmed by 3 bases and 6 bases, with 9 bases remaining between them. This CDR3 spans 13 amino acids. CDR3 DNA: TGTGCCAGCAGTTTGAGGCAGTTTCAGCCCCAGCATTTT. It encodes CASSLRQFQPQHF.

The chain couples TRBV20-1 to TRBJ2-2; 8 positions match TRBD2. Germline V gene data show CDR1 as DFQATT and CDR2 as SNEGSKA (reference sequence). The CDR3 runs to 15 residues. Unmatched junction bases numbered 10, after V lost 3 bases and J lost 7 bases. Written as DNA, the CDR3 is TGCAGTGCTAGGCTAAAAGGACTAGCAGGCGGGGAGCTGTTTTTT. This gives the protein CSARLKGLAGGELFF.

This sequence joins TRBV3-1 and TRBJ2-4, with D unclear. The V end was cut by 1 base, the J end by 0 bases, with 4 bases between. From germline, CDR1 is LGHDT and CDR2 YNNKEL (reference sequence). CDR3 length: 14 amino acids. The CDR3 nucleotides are TGTGCCAGCAGCCAAGGGATAGCCAAAAACATTCAGTACTTC. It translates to CASSQGIAKNIQYF.